Shown below are 17 T cell receptor beta chains from a single sample sequenced in a study of memory CD4+ T cells and cytomegalovirus serostatus. Single viable CD3+CD4+CD8-CD45RO+ cells were sorted as the memory CD4+ T cells. Clones were read by immunoSEQ multiplex PCR, and TCRdb kept only the in-frame ones, dropping some. The table has about 40,000 clones, 76% seen once; the top ten hold 5% to 7.5%. What was sequenced was memory CD4+ T cells from blood. The origin of the receptors is an adult in good health and CMV-seronegative.

The chain joins TRBV19 to TRBJ2-2; D is undetermined. In germline, CDR1 is LNHDA, CDR2 SQIVND (reference sequence). Trimming stripped 4 bases from V and 3 bases from J, with 6 bases between. The CDR3 has 13 residues. CDR3 residues: CASSTDHTGELFF. For the CDR3, the DNA is TGTGCCAGTAGTACCGATCACACCGGGGAGCTGTTTTTT.

The chain has TRBV30 and TRBJ1-4; D is undetermined. Trimming pared 4 bases from V and 4 bases from J, leaving 4 bases between. The CDR3 length is 11 residues. Germline V lookup: CDR1 GTSNPN, CDR2 SVGIG (reference sequence). As DNA, the CDR3 is TGTGCCTGGACCAATAATGAAAAACTGTTTTTT. Its protein product is CAWTNNEKLFF. The variable domain in full, with the rest retrieved from reference TRBV30 and TRBJ1-4, is SQTIHQWPATLVQPVGSPLSLECTVEGTSNPNLYWYRQAAGRGLQLLFYSVGIGQISSEVPQNLSASRPQDRQFILSSKKLLLSDSGFYLCAWTNNEKLFFGSGTQLSVL.

The rearrangement joins TRBV4-1 to TRBJ1-3; 8 bases agree with TRBD1. Per the germline V gene, CDR1 is MGHRA and CDR2 is YSYEKL. This CDR3 region has 17 residues. The V and J ends lost 5 bases and 4 bases, in that order; junction bases with no gene match: 13. CDR3 DNA sequence: TGCGCCAGCAGCTCAGTCCCGGGACAGGTTGGAGGAAACACCATATATTTT. Its translation is CASSSVPGQVGGNTIYF.

The chain is built from TRBV2 and TRBJ2-1, with 13 positions matching TRBD2. Trimming cost V 11 bases and J 9 bases; bases outside gene matches: 10. Germline CDR1 reads SNHLY; CDR2 reads FYNNEI. There are 14 residues in the CDR3. DNA for the CDR3: TGTGCCGGTTCGCCGGGACTAGCGGGAATTGAGCAGTTCTTC. It specifies CAGSPGLAGIEQFF.

The rearrangement uses TRBV5-1 and TRBJ2-2; 14 nucleotides match TRBD2. V trimming: 3 bases; J trimming: 5 bases; junction bases outside the gene matches: 6. Germline values: CDR1 SGHRS, CDR2 YFSETQ. This CDR3 is 17 amino acids long. Written as DNA, the CDR3 is TGCGCCAGCAGCTCGGGACTAGCGGGAGCCACTACCGGGGAGCTGTTTTTT. Its protein product is CASSSGLAGATTGELFF.

This chain connects TRBV5-6 to TRBJ2-3; no firm D call. The CDR3 contains 13 residues. V shed 4 bases and J shed 4 bases, with 10 bases lying between them. Germline CDR1 and CDR2: SGHDT and YYEEEE. The CDR3 nucleotides read TGTGCCAGCAGCCTGCCTCTATCAGATACGCAGTATTTT. It is translated as CASSLPLSDTQYF.

This rearrangement joins TRBV7-2 to TRBJ1-5, with D hard to call. Germline assignment: CDR1 SGHTA and CDR2 FQGNSA. V was shortened by 0 bases and J by 4 bases, with 1 base between the two germline ends. This CDR3 spans 12 amino acids. The CDR3, as DNA: TGTGCCAGCAGCTTAGCTAATCAGCCCCAGCATTTT. Translating gives CASSLANQPQHF.

This clone was observed a handful of times. The V gene is TRBV28, the J gene TRBJ1-5; D call uncertain. The CDR3 sequence is 15 residues long. Per the germline V gene, CDR1 is MDHEN and CDR2 is SYDVKM. The ends were cut back, 5 bases at V and 4 bases at J, with 15 bases in the middle. CDR3 nucleotides: TGTGCCAGCAGTGTGGGAGGGAATCGGAATCAGCCCCAGCATTTT. This gives the protein CASSVGGNRNQPQHF.

The chain links TRBV11-2 to TRBJ2-1, with 7 nucleotides matching TRBD2. Germline V gives CDR1 SGHAT, CDR2 FQNNGV. The CDR3 consists of 17 residues. The V gene end was trimmed by 4 bases and the J gene end by 13 bases; junction bases not matched to a gene: 22. CDR3 coding DNA: TGTGCCAGCAGCTACCCCCCGGGGGGATCCGGCGGGTTAGGACAGTTCTTC. Translated, it gives CASSYPPGGSGGLGQFF.

J is TRBJ2-1 and V is TRBV28, with 8 bases lining up with TRBD1. J was trimmed by 4 bases and V by 7 bases; bases with no gene match: 12. Germline assignment: CDR1 MDHEN and CDR2 SYDVKM. The CDR3 is 16 residues long. The CDR3 DNA reads TGTGCCAGCACCACCCAGGGGGCCCCAATATACAATGAGCAGTTCTTC. Translating gives CASTTQGAPIYNEQFF.

V and J are TRBV28 and TRBJ1-4, with no clear D. V lost 5 bases to trimming and J lost 5 bases, with 18 bases between them. Germline values: CDR1 MDHEN, CDR2 SYDVKM. The CDR3 loop spans 16 amino acids. CDR3 protein: CASSGLTMTINEKLFF. The CDR3 bases are TGTGCCAGCAGTGGGCTGACGATGACCATCAATGAAAAACTGTTTTTT.

This clone appeared once. This chain connects TRBV10-3 to TRBJ2-5; D ambiguous. V shed 10 bases and J shed 4 bases, with 13 bases lying between them. The germline V gene has CDR1 ENHRY and CDR2 SYGVKD. The CDR3 has 12 residues. For the CDR3, the DNA is TGTGCCACCCAAGGAGCAAGAGAGACCCAGTACTTC. It translates to CATQGARETQYF.

The genes are TRBV4-2 and TRBJ2-3; 11 bases are a match to TRBD2. J gave up 7 bases and V 4 bases, and 16 bases lay outside the gene matches. Germline CDR1 and CDR2: LGHNA and YNFKEQ. This CDR3 has 18 amino acids. CDR3 DNA sequence: TGTGCCAGCAGCCTTATACCGGGACTAGCGGCGCGGGGGAATACGCAGTATTTT. The encoded protein is CASSLIPGLAARGNTQYF.

This chain uses TRBV4-3 with TRBJ2-3; 10 bases are shared with TRBD1. Germline V gives CDR1 LGHNA, CDR2 YSLEER. The CDR3 runs to 18 residues. V gave up 4 bases and J gave up 6 bases; unmatched junction bases: 16. The CDR3, as DNA: TGCGCCAGCAGCCGCCAAATCACCGGGACAGGGGACCTGGATACGCAGTATTTT. Its protein is CASSRQITGTGDLDTQYF.

This sequence joins TRBV29-1 and TRBJ2-1; D not certain. CDR3 length: 14 residues. V was shortened by 2 bases and J by 3 bases, with 11 bases between the two germline ends. Germline CDR1 is SQVTM and CDR2 is ANQGSEA. CDR3 sequence reads: CSVENPDHYNEQFF. For the CDR3, the DNA is TGCAGCGTTGAAAACCCGGACCACTACAATGAGCAGTTCTTC.

This rearrangement joins TRBV7-2 to TRBJ2-3; no reliable D call. The CDR3 sequence is 14 residues long. The germline V gene has CDR1 SGHTA and CDR2 FQGNSA. V was shortened by 4 bases and J by 0 bases, with 8 bases between the two germline ends. CDR3 bases: TGTGCCAGCAGCTCTCCCTCCAGCACAGATACGCAGTATTTT. It specifies CASSSPSSTDTQYF.

J is TRBJ2-3 and V is TRBV7-2, with 10 bases identical to TRBD2. The CDR3 extends over 16 amino acids. CDR1 and CDR2 from the germline V gene are SGHTA and FQGNSA. Unmatched junction bases numbered 4, after V lost 3 bases and J lost 1 base. CDR3 nucleotide sequence: TGTGCCAGCAGCTTCCGACTAGCGGGCCGCACAGATACGCAGTATTTT. Protein: CASSFRLAGRTDTQYF.